The 17 T cell receptor beta chains in this list originate from one sample, sequenced in a study of beta chain features in type 1 diabetes. The whole isolated RNA underwent reverse transcription, so sequencing captured expressed TCRB transcripts. Profiling relied on immunoSEQ multiplex PCR, and the TCRdb table lists in-frame clones only, not all of them. In the table there are 120,000 to 150,000 clones, about 9.4% of which are singletons. The sequencing input was naive CD4+ T cells from blood. The receptor source for this set is a man aged 18 to 30 in good health.

This clone was found a few times. CDR3 loop: CASSPQLALSTDTQYF. CDR3 coding DNA: TGTGCCAGCTCACCACAACTAGCGCTGAGCACAGATACGCAGTATTTT. This chain links TRBV18 with TRBJ2-3, with 7 bases fitting TRBD2. CDR3 length: 16 residues. Germline loops: CDR1 KGHSH, CDR2 LQKENI. Trimming removed 1 base from V and 0 bases from J; junction bases left unmatched: 4. Together with reference TRBV18 and TRBJ2-3, the CDR3 gives the full variable domain: NAGVMQNPRHLVRRRGQEARLRCSPMKGHSHVYWYRQLPEEGLKFMVYLQKENIIDESGMPKERFSAEFPKEGPSILRIQQVVRGDSAAYFCASSPQLALSTDTQYFGPGTRLTVL.

Here the CDR3 DNA reads TGTGCCAGCAGCCCAAACACAGGGCCTGTGGGCTACACCTTC. It translates to CASSPNTGPVGYTF. The chain joins TRBV28 to TRBJ1-2; D is perhaps TRBD1 (6 bases). Trimming stripped 6 bases from V and 8 bases from J, with 19 bases between. The CDR3 has 14 residues. From germline, CDR1 is MDHEN and CDR2 SYDVKM.

The chain is built from TRBV13 and TRBJ2-3; D might be TRBD2 (7 bases). CDR1 PRHDT and CDR2 FYEKMQ come from the germline V gene (reference sequence). V was trimmed by 0 bases and J by 4 bases, leaving 11 bases between them. CDR3 length: 15 residues. CDR3 sequence (DNA): TGTGCCAGCAGCTTAGGTGGGGGGGCCTCAGATACGCAGTATTTT. This sequence encodes CASSLGGGASDTQYF.

This chain joins TRBV6-6 and TRBJ1-2; weak D call: TRBD1 (5 bases). Germline V lookup: CDR1 MNHNY, CDR2 SVGAGI (reference sequence). Trimming pared 3 bases from V and 6 bases from J, leaving 14 bases between. This CDR3 has 14 amino acids. The DNA for the CDR3 is TGTGCCAGCAGTTATGGGGGGACCGTTGATGGCTACACCTTC. It specifies CASSYGGTVDGYTF.

The V and J genes are TRBV6-5 and TRBJ2-7, with unresolved D. There are 15 residues in the CDR3. The germline CDR1 and CDR2 sequences are MNHEY and SVGAGI. V dropped 0 bases and J dropped 2 bases, with 11 bases sitting between them. The DNA for the CDR3 is TGTGCCAGCAGTTACTCGAAACGCGGTACCTACGAGCAGTACTTC. It yields the protein CASSYSKRGTYEQYF.

V gene TRBV7-9 combines with J gene TRBJ1-2, with TRBD1 matching 8 bases. The CDR3 spans 15 residues. V trimming: 1 base; J trimming: 4 bases; junction bases outside the gene matches: 5. Germline CDR1 reads SEHNR; CDR2 reads FQNEAQ (reference sequence). The CDR3 loop reads CASSLGQGAVYGYTF. The DNA for the CDR3 is TGTGCCAGCAGCTTAGGGCAGGGGGCAGTCTATGGCTACACCTTC.

This clone was counted only a few times. V usage is TRBV2 and J usage is TRBJ2-1, with TRBD1 matching 10 bases. The CDR3 runs 15 residues. The V segment lost 6 bases and the J segment 2 bases; nucleotides outside the gene matches: 4. Germline V gives CDR1 SNHLY, CDR2 FYNNEI. CDR3 nucleotides: TGTGCCAGCAGGGAGACAGGGGGCCCCTACAATGAGCAGTTCTTC. This translates into CASRETGGPYNEQFF.

The V call is TRBV5-6, the J call TRBJ2-3; D is possibly TRBD2 (6 bases). This CDR3 contains 17 residues. V gave up 0 bases and J gave up 0 bases, with 14 bases separating them. Germline V gene sequence: CDR1 SGHDT, CDR2 YYEEEE. CDR3 sequence reads: CASSLAGRTTSTDTQYF. The CDR3 coding sequence is TGTGCCAGCAGCTTGGCTGGCAGGACTACTAGCACAGATACGCAGTATTTT.

There are a few counts of this clone. The chain couples TRBV5-4 to TRBJ2-7, with 7 bases aligning to TRBD2. This CDR3 is 15 amino acids long. Unmatched junction bases numbered 5, after V lost 2 bases and J lost 0 bases. The germline V gene has CDR1 SGHNT and CDR2 YYREEE (reference sequence). The CDR3 here is CASSFGGFSSYEQYF. The CDR3 nucleotides read TGTGCCAGCAGCTTCGGGGGGTTCAGCTCCTACGAGCAGTACTTC. Together with reference TRBV5-4 and TRBJ2-7, the CDR3 gives the full variable domain: ETGVTQSPTHLIKTRGQQVTLRCSSQSGHNTVSWYQQALGQGPQFIFQYYREEENGRGNFPPRFSGLQFPNYSSELNVNALELDDSALYLCASSFGGFSSYEQYFGPGTRLTVT.

This clone showed up just a few times. The chain recombines TRBV5-4 with TRBJ1-5; 11 positions match TRBD1. In germline, CDR1 is SGHNT, CDR2 YYREEE (reference sequence). The CDR3 covers 15 residues. The trim removed 0 bases at V and 6 bases at J, leaving 2 bases unmatched. The CDR3 DNA reads as TGTGCCAGCAGCTTGGACGGGACAGGGGGTCAGCCCCAGCATTTT. This gives the protein CASSLDGTGGQPQHF.

This clone was observed a handful of times. The rearrangement links TRBV7-6 to TRBJ1-3; the D gene is possibly TRBD1 (6 bases). The CDR3 loop spans 14 amino acids. V was shortened by 4 bases and J by 7 bases, with 14 bases between the two germline ends. In germline, CDR1 is SGHVS, CDR2 FNYEAQ. CDR3 amino acids: CASSSRDRFNTIYF. In nucleotides, the CDR3 is TGTGCCAGCAGCTCCCGCGACAGGTTCAACACCATATATTTT.

Comment on this clone: Other DNA sequences from this sample encode an identical CDR3 as well. The chain is built from TRBV30 and TRBJ2-7, with D tentatively TRBD1 (6 bases). V gave up 0 bases and J gave up 4 bases, with 7 bases separating them. Germline lookup yields CDR1 GTSNPN and CDR2 SVGIG (reference sequence). The CDR3 runs to 12 residues. CDR3 in DNA: TGTGCCTGGAGTGTAGGGGGTTACGAGCAGTACTTC. Translation: CAWSVGGYEQYF.

This clone was detected a few times. The chain is built from TRBV5-1 and TRBJ2-5; tentative D call: TRBD2 (7 bases). V shed 0 bases and J shed 5 bases, with 20 bases lying between them. The CDR3 is made up of 17 amino acids. Looked up from germline, CDR1 is SGHRS and CDR2 is YFSETQ. The CDR3, as DNA: TGCGCCAGCAGCTTGGTTATTGTCGGCGGGGGCAGGGAGACCCAGTACTTC. Protein sequence: CASSLVIVGGGRETQYF.

J is TRBJ1-5 and V is TRBV5-4, with TRBD1 matching 7 bases. CDR3 length equals 14 residues. Germline-derived CDR1 and CDR2 are SGHNT and YYREEE (reference sequence). Trimming at V came to 4 bases and at J to 5 bases, leaving 6 bases not matched to a gene. CDR3 loop: CASSGGQGDQPQHF. CDR3 nucleotides: TGTGCCAGCAGCGGCGGGCAGGGGGATCAGCCCCAGCATTTT.

This clone was counted a few times. This chain connects TRBV7-3 to TRBJ1-2; D not certain. Germline lookup yields CDR1 SGHTA and CDR2 FQGTGA. The CDR3 spans 18 residues. The germline V and J ends were trimmed by 5 bases and 2 bases, with 24 bases remaining between them. For the CDR3, the DNA is TGTGCCAGCAGCCCCCAGACCGGGGTGGCCCGCCTCAACTATGGCTACACCTTC. This translates into CASSPQTGVARLNYGYTF.

The chain combines TRBV7-8 with TRBJ1-4; D is perhaps TRBD1 (6 bases). The CDR3 spans 17 residues. Germline CDR1 and CDR2: SGHVS and FQNEAQ. Trimming removed 1 base from V and 3 bases from J, with 15 bases in between. The DNA of the CDR3 is TGTGCCAGCAGCTTAGGGACAGCTTCGGCAGCTAATGAAAAACTGTTTTTT. It codes for CASSLGTASAANEKLFF.

The chain employs TRBV9 and TRBJ1-2; D is undetermined. V shed 0 bases and J shed 0 bases, with 6 bases lying between them. The CDR3 loop spans 14 amino acids. Germline CDR1 reads SGDLS; CDR2 reads YYNGEE. CDR3 in amino acids: CASSVAGTNYGYTF. The CDR3 region has the DNA TGTGCCAGCAGCGTAGCCGGGACTAACTATGGCTACACCTTC.